The 8 T cell receptor beta chains presented below share a single source sample, sequenced in a study of T cell clonotyping in hematopoietic cell transplantation. Time point: recipient sample about 28 days before transplant, after cytoreduction. The table came from immunoSEQ multiplex PCR; TCRdb's copy has only in-frame clones and leaves some out. Of several thousand clones listed, roughly 80% are singletons. Source: peripheral blood mononuclear cells, taken before stem cell transplant. These TCRs come from a man aged 60 to 75 with acute myeloid leukemia. Some clones in this sample may be carry-over from other donors' samples.

This sequence joins TRBV7-9 and TRBJ1-2; no reliable D call. V gave up 2 bases and J gave up 7 bases, with 11 bases separating them. The CDR3 runs to 13 residues. CDR1 and CDR2 from the germline V gene are SEHNR and FQNEAQ (reference sequence). Here the CDR3 reads CASSLSGFGGYTF. CDR3 nucleotides: TGTGCCAGCAGCTTATCCGGGTTCGGTGGCTACACCTTC.

This clone was observed a handful of times. This chain uses TRBV30 with TRBJ1-3; no clear D gene. Looked up from germline, CDR1 is GTSNPN and CDR2 is SVGIG (reference sequence). V lost 3 bases, J lost 1 base, and 4 bases lay in between. The CDR3 extends over 12 amino acids. Here the CDR3 reads CAWRRSGNTIYF. CDR3 DNA sequence: TGTGCCTGGAGGAGATCTGGAAACACCATATATTTT.

The rearrangement links TRBV14 to TRBJ1-6; no clear D. The V gene lost 0 bases and the J gene lost 6 bases, with 9 bases spanning the gap. The CDR3 runs 15 residues. CDR1 and CDR2 (germline): SGHDN, FVKESK. CDR3 DNA sequence: TGTGCCAGCAGCCAAGATCGGGCACCTAATTCACCCCTCCACTTT. Amino acid sequence: CASSQDRAPNSPLHF.

The chain uses TRBV29-1 and TRBJ2-1, with 8 bases fitting TRBD1. CDR3 length: 13 residues. With 5 bases clipped from V and 9 bases from J, the junction kept 9 bases outside the gene matches. Germline lookup yields CDR1 SQVTM and CDR2 ANQGSEA. The CDR3 coding sequence is TGCAGCGTTATAGTGACAGGGGTATCTGAGCAGTTCTTC. It encodes CSVIVTGVSEQFF.

The chain is built from TRBV5-1 and TRBJ1-1, with unresolved D. Trimming pared 3 bases from V and 1 base from J, leaving 7 bases between. The CDR3 is 13 residues long. Germline V gene data show CDR1 as SGHRS and CDR2 as YFSETQ. The CDR3 nucleotides are TGCGCCAGCAGCTCCCAGGAGAACACTGAAGCTTTCTTT. It codes for CASSSQENTEAFF.

The chain employs TRBV7-3 and TRBJ2-3; unclear D gene. Germline-derived CDR1 and CDR2 are SGHTA and FQGTGA. V dropped 0 bases and J dropped 2 bases, with 9 bases sitting between them. This CDR3 comprises 15 residues. The CDR3 DNA sequence: TGTGCCAGCAGCTTAACGATGATGTCCACAGATACGCAGTATTTT. This encodes CASSLTMMSTDTQYF.

This clone was detected a few times. The J gene is TRBJ1-2, the V gene TRBV19, with D maybe TRBD1 (5 bases). Germline V gene lookup returns CDR1 LNHDA and CDR2 SQIVND (reference sequence). Deletions cut 2 bases from V and 6 bases from J, with 10 bases between. CDR3 length: 13 residues. The CDR3 loop reads CASSIPGAHGYTF. As DNA, the CDR3 is TGTGCCAGTAGTATACCTGGGGCCCATGGCTACACCTTC.

This chain connects TRBV2 to TRBJ1-1; 11 bases are shared with TRBD1. The length of the CDR3 is 13 residues. V dropped 9 bases and J dropped 3; count of bases not matched to a gene: 3. CDR1 is SNHLY and CDR2 is FYNNEI in the germline V gene. Written as DNA, the CDR3 is TGTGCCAGGGGGGGACAGGGGGACACTGAAGCTTTCTTT. Encoded protein: CARGGQGDTEAFF.